This T cell receptor beta chain emerged from a study of Graves' ophthalmopathy and Graves' hyperthyroidism. The study, taken as a whole, reports: Stable hyperthyroidism and ophthalmopathy were told apart by a 13-signature model, which achieved 85% to 90% sensitivity and 65% to 83% specificity. At just over 70% sensitivity and 72.22% specificity, the model predicted progression of the ophthalmopathy.

The study amplified TCR beta CDR3 regions using RNA transcripts. The first round was an RT-PCR with HTBI primers, and the second round was a multiplex PCR. TCRdb reprocessed the multiplex PCR reads with MiXCR, giving one entry per CDR3 protein. The table shows over 500,000 distinct CDR3 sequences, with around a fifth occurring only once. The authors defined stable hyperthyroidism as no ophthalmopathy within 18 months of follow-up. Trimming cost V 4 bases and J 5 bases, with 14 bases left between them. Per germline, CDR1 LGHNT and CDR2 FRNRAP. This CDR3 has 14 residues. Turning to this clonotype: The antigen is undetermined.

Sequenced: peripheral blood. This clonotype was sampled from a young woman with stable Graves' hyperthyroidism. Some clones in this sample may be carry-over from other donors' samples. The rearrangement uses TRBV12-5 and TRBJ1-1, with D tentatively TRBD1 (6 bases). CDR3 in DNA: TGTGCTAGTGGTTCCGAAGGAGGGGGGACTGAAGCTTTCTTT. Amino acid sequence: CASGSEGGGTEAFF.